These T cell receptor beta chains were read from a single sample in a study of cytomegalovirus exposure and HLA in healthy donors. Repertoires were generated with immunoSEQ multiplex PCR, while TCRdb's copy carries only in-frame clones and drops some. The sample contains more than 95,000 clones, 70% to 85% of which appear only once. The material sequenced was PBMCs. These receptors were taken from a woman aged 45-60 years in good health and CMV-seronegative. The CDR3 runs from the conserved cysteine through the conserved F or W. The size of a clone is reported for some rows only, either as once, few or many, or as a class for expanded clones.

j_call v_call clone_size cdr3_aa
TRBJ2-7 TRBV9 - CASSVGLAGGNEQYF
TRBJ1-4 TRBV7-2 - CASSFSEGFNEKLFF
TRBJ1-2 TRBV2 once CASSDFSGQIGSGYTF
TRBJ1-3 TRBV28 - CASISSTGPGNTIYF
TRBJ1-2 TRBV11-1 - CASSFDRNYGYTF
TRBJ1-4 TRBV6-1 once CAIRNRGNEKLFF
TRBJ2-7 TRBV28 - CASRRTGTYEQYF
TRBJ1-2 TRBV28 - CASMGGASYGYTF
TRBJ2-7 TRBV7-3 once CASSFGTGAFEQYF
TRBJ2-7 TRBV6-5 - CASSYRTGGTYEQYF
TRBJ2-7 TRBV7-3 - CASSRAAGVEYEQYF
TRBJ2-3 TRBV5-4 - CASSGSMGQGIDTQYF
TRBJ2-3 TRBV6-1 - CASIPTGKITDTQYF
TRBJ1-1 TRBV5-1 - CASSLGTLMNTEAFF
TRBJ1-1 TRBV2 - CASSSGAEAFF
TRBJ1-1 TRBV27 - CASSLIGGKDTEAFF
TRBJ2-7 TRBV29-1 - CSVEGAVAFEQYF
TRBJ2-3 TRBV9 once CASSVDGTRTDTQYF
TRBJ1-1 TRBV9 - CASSDPGAGYTEAFF
TRBJ1-5 TRBV30 - CAWSEGGAGNQPQHF
TRBJ2-7 TRBV4-2 - CASSQAGTGTYEQYF
TRBJ2-7 TRBV10-3 few CAISESTASSGYEQYF
TRBJ2-1 TRBV14 - CASSQPGLAGGEQFF
TRBJ2-1 TRBV7-3 - CASSLYGASGVQFF
TRBJ2-7 TRBV28 - CASSPRTGTFFDEQYF
TRBJ1-1 TRBV6-1 - CASSEMTVRMNTEAFF
TRBJ2-7 TRBV19 once CATGTGDLYEQYF
TRBJ2-3 TRBV11-2 - CASTLLQGETDTQYF
TRBJ2-1 TRBV14 - CASSRDRGYNEQFF